The rows below give T cell receptor beta chains drawn from one sample of a study of T cell responses to AZD1222 COVID-19 vaccine. Libraries were prepared by immunoSEQ multiplex PCR; TCRdb keeps only in-frame clonotypes and omits some of them. Altogether 100,000 to 140,000 clones are present, roughly 90% being singletons, with the ten largest covering 6.5% to 8%. The specimen comprised peripheral blood, sampled on day 0 of AZD1222 vaccination. These receptors originate from an adult in good health. The CDR3 runs from the conserved cysteine through the conserved F or W. A D gene is named only where the DNA matches it firmly. A row's size may be missing; if present it is once, few, many or a size class.

d_call j_call v_call clone_size cdr3_aa cdr3_nt
TRBD1 TRBJ1-2 TRBV28 NA CASRLAGGANYGYTF TGTGCCAGCCGCCTTGCAGGGGGCGCCAACTATGGCTACACCTTC
TRBD1 TRBJ2-7 TRBV11-3 NA CASSPGTAFSYEQYF TGTGCCAGCAGCCCCGGGACAGCCTTCTCCTACGAGCAGTACTTC
NA TRBJ1-4 TRBV6-2/TRBV6-3 NA CASSKEGQEKLFF TGTGCCAGCAGTAAGGAGGGTCAGGAAAAACTGTTTTTT
NA TRBJ2-7 TRBV7-2 once CASSLTFQEAYEQYF TGTGCCAGCAGCTTGACATTCCAAGAGGCCTACGAGCAGTACTTC
NA TRBJ1-2 TRBV5-1 few CASSLDDYGYTF TGCGCCAGCAGCTTGGACGACTATGGCTACACCTTC
TRBD1 TRBJ1-6 TRBV7-2 NA CASSPQGDSPLHF TGTGCCAGCAGCCCCCAGGGGGACTCACCCCTCCACTTT
TRBD1 TRBJ2-7 TRBV5-1 once CASADRGDSYEQYF TGCGCCAGCGCGGACAGGGGCGACTCCTACGAGCAGTACTTC
TRBD1 TRBJ2-5 TRBV2 NA CASREGQGGETQYF TGTGCCAGCAGAGAGGGACAGGGTGGAGAGACCCAGTACTTC
NA TRBJ2-2 TRBV3-1/TRBV3-2 NA CASSPLRGNTGELFF TGTGCCAGCAGCCCCCTTAGGGGTAACACCGGGGAGCTGTTTTTT
NA TRBJ2-4 TRBV7-2 NA CASSLTGEGIQYF TGTGCCAGCAGTTTGACAGGGGAGGGCATTCAGTACTTC
NA TRBJ2-5 TRBV21-1 NA CASSKTTGRLETQYF TGTGCCAGCAGCAAAACTACAGGGAGGTTAGAGACCCAGTACTTC
NA TRBJ2-5 TRBV7-2 NA CASSLKLGVSETQYF TGTGCCAGCAGCTTAAAGTTGGGGGTCTCGGAGACCCAGTACTTC
NA TRBJ2-7 TRBV6-1 NA CASSELHEQYF TGTGCCAGCAGTGAATTGCACGAGCAGTACTTC
NA TRBJ1-5 TRBV28 once CASSLTTIHSNQPQHF TGTGCCAGCAGTTTGACGACAATTCATAGCAATCAGCCCCAGCATTTT
NA TRBJ1-5 TRBV18 NA CASSPEGLTGTQHF TGTGCCAGCTCCCCGGAAGGTCTCACAGGGACCCAGCATTTT
NA TRBJ1-2 TRBV30 NA CAWSLQGGDRYTF TGTGCCTGGAGTCTGCAGGGAGGGGACCGCTACACCTTC
NA TRBJ2-5 TRBV18 NA CASSPTGWTQYF TGTGCCAGCTCTCCTACCGGTTGGACCCAGTACTTC
NA TRBJ2-3 TRBV5-4 NA CASSLGADTDTQYF TGTGCCAGCAGCTTGGGGGCGGACACAGATACGCAGTATTTT